Described below is a single TCR beta chain sequence and its context. The germline V gene has CDR1 SGHVS and CDR2 FQNEAQ. Trimming took 4 bases from V and 2 from J, leaving 11 bases between them. The CDR3 loop spans 14 amino acids. The data stem from a study of blood T cell repertoires in COVID-19. Seattle patients were enrolled while actively infected and followed longitudinally. The repertoire was sequenced with immunoSEQ multiplex PCR; TCRdb's copy has only in-frame clones and lacks some. The sample contains roughly 570,000 clones, roughly nine tenths of which appear only once. V gene TRBV7-8 combines with J gene TRBJ1-2, with a weak D call TRBD1 (6 bases). The sample comprised peripheral blood. The sequence was obtained from a woman aged 45 to 65 with COVID-19, enrolled during active disease. The DNA of the CDR3 is TGTGCCAGCAGCTCCGGGACATCCAACTATGGCTACACCTTC. Translation gives CASSSGTSNYGYTF.